The 8 T cell receptor beta chains below were found in one sample sequenced in a study of a mutant IDH1 vaccine in newly diagnosed glioma. Method: immunoSEQ multiplex PCR; TCRdb's copy keeps in-frame clones and lacks some. The sample records under 55,000 clones, 91% being singletons. Described time point: week 11, during vaccination. In every dose of vaccine, 300 ug of mutant IDH1 20-mer peptide was given alongside topical imiquimod. What these receptors recognize is not known. The source was PBMCs, collected from a glioma patient whose treatment included an IDH1 peptide vaccine. These receptors all stem from a man between 45 and 60 years old with glioma.

This clone appeared once. Here the CDR3 reads CASSPYLGAGNTIYF. The CDR3 coding sequence is TGTGCCAGCAGCCCCTATCTGGGGGCGGGAAACACCATATATTTT. The chain combines TRBV7-2 with TRBJ1-3; weak D call: TRBD1 (6 bases). V was cut by 5 bases and J by 4 bases, with 15 bases left in between. This CDR3 has 15 amino acids. Per germline, CDR1 SGHTA and CDR2 FQGNSA.

The chain combines TRBV5-1 with TRBJ2-1; a weak D match, TRBD2 (5 bases). Trimming took 0 bases from V and 4 from J, leaving 14 bases between them. CDR1 is SGHRS, CDR2 YFSETQ, per germline. There are 16 residues in the CDR3. The CDR3 region is CASSLEFGVGYNEQFF. The CDR3 coding sequence is TGCGCCAGCAGCTTGGAGTTCGGGGTCGGTTACAATGAGCAGTTCTTC.

This sequence joins TRBV6-1 and TRBJ1-2; D unclear. Trimming cost V 2 bases and J 2 bases, with 15 bases left between them. The CDR3 runs 16 residues. The germline V gene has CDR1 MNHNS and CDR2 SASEGT. The CDR3 DNA reads TGTGCCAGCAGTGAATCCGCCTGGGCAGTAAACTATGGCTACACCTTC. Protein: CASSESAWAVNYGYTF.

This chain connects TRBV7-2 to TRBJ1-1, with no clear D. The germline V gene encodes CDR1 SGHTA and CDR2 FQGNSA. Trimming took 6 bases from V and 1 from J, leaving 12 bases between them. CDR3 size: 14 residues. CDR3 nucleotide sequence: TGTGCCAGCAGTTCAAGTGGAAAGAACACTGAAGCTTTCTTT. It encodes CASSSSGKNTEAFF.

V and J are TRBV19 and TRBJ2-7; 7 nucleotides agree with TRBD2. V was pared by 5 bases and J by 3 bases, with 7 bases of the junction left unmatched. The CDR3 has 14 residues. Germline lookup yields CDR1 LNHDA and CDR2 SQIVND (reference sequence). DNA of the CDR3: TGTGCCAGTAGTCCGGAGGGAGGGGACTACGAGCAGTACTTC. Amino acid sequence: CASSPEGGDYEQYF.

The chain uses TRBV6-4 and TRBJ1-2; 11 bases are shared with TRBD1. The CDR3 loop spans 17 amino acids. Germline V gene data show CDR1 as MRHNA and CDR2 as SNTAGT. J was trimmed by 4 bases and V by 6 bases; bases with no gene match: 13. The CDR3 is CASSLNPAGTGGYGYTF. The DNA for the CDR3 is TGTGCCAGCAGCCTCAACCCCGCCGGGACAGGGGGCTATGGCTACACCTTC.

DNA of the CDR3: TGTGCCAGCAGTCCACGGGGGGCGGGATACAATGAGCAGTTCTTC. Translation gives CASSPRGAGYNEQFF. The V gene is TRBV27, the J gene TRBJ2-1; tentatively, D is TRBD2 (7 bases). Trimming took off 5 bases at V and 4 bases at J, with 15 bases between the two ends. This CDR3 is built from 15 residues. The germline V gene encodes CDR1 MNHEY and CDR2 SMNVEV (reference sequence).

The V call is TRBV4-2, the J call TRBJ1-4; tentatively, D is TRBD1 (5 bases). CDR3 length: 15 residues. V was shortened by 1 base and J by 3 bases, with 9 bases between the two germline ends. Germline assignment: CDR1 LGHNA and CDR2 YNFKEQ. The CDR3 here is CASSQVGGANEKLFF. The CDR3 DNA follows: TGTGCCAGCAGCCAAGTGGGGGGGGCTAATGAAAAACTGTTTTTT.